A single sample is the source of the 20 T cell receptor beta chains below, sequenced in a study of technical replicates of blood from several donors. Some clones are missing from TCRdb's copy, which holds only in-frame ones; the method was immunoSEQ multiplex PCR. Among 55,000 to 75,000 clones listed, approximately 95% were seen once. Sequences were obtained from PBMCs. These receptors all stem from a human donor in good health. Some clones in this sample may be carry-over from other donors' samples.

This chain connects TRBV2 to TRBJ2-1; 7 positions agree with TRBD2. Per the germline V gene, CDR1 is SNHLY and CDR2 is FYNNEI. The CDR3 spans 17 residues. V shed 3 bases, J shed 5 bases, and the junction held 13 bases outside the gene matches. The CDR3 DNA sequence: TGTGCCAGCAGTGATCTGGGCCCCGGGGGGTATGACAATGAGCAGTTCTTC. It translates to CASSDLGPGGYDNEQFF.

This sequence joins TRBV5-1 and TRBJ2-6, with TRBD2 as a possible D gene (5 bases). Germline V gives CDR1 SGHRS, CDR2 YFSETQ. The CDR3 length is 15 residues. V was shortened by 3 bases and J by 0 bases, with 7 bases between the two germline ends. This chain's CDR3 is CASSWSGSGANVLTF. The CDR3 DNA follows: TGCGCCAGCAGCTGGAGCGGCTCTGGGGCCAACGTCCTGACTTTC. The whole variable domain, filled in from reference TRBV5-1 and TRBJ2-6, reads KAGVTQTPRYLIKTRGQQVTLSCSPISGHRSVSWYQQTPGQGLQFLFEYFSETQRNKGNFPGRFSGRQFSNSRSEMNVSTLELGDSALYLCASSWSGSGANVLTFGAGSRLTVL.

This chain joins TRBV10-3 and TRBJ2-3; 8 bases map to TRBD1. CDR1 and CDR2 (germline): ENHRY, SYGVKD. The CDR3 spans 19 residues. J was trimmed by 1 base and V by 0 bases; bases with no gene match: 12. As DNA, the CDR3 is TGTGCCATCAGTGAGTCGCTGGTCTTCCGGACAGGGCGCACAGATACGCAGTATTTT. Translated: CAISESLVFRTGRTDTQYF.

The V gene is TRBV4-2, the J gene TRBJ2-3; D is possibly TRBD2 (7 bases). Trimming stripped 0 bases from V and 3 bases from J, with 13 bases between. The CDR3 runs to 16 residues. Germline values: CDR1 LGHNA, CDR2 YNFKEQ. CDR3 amino acids: CASSQEGGGRTDTQYF. Here the CDR3 DNA reads TGTGCCAGCAGCCAAGAAGGGGGGGGGCGAACAGATACGCAGTATTTT.

The chain has TRBV27 and TRBJ2-1, with unresolved D. Trimming shortened V by 0 bases and J by 7 bases, and 7 bases separated the two germline ends. Germline V gene data show CDR1 as MNHEY and CDR2 as SMNVEV (reference sequence). The CDR3 runs to 13 residues. The CDR3 coding sequence is TGTGCCAGCAGTTTATCGCCTCTAAATGAGCAGTTCTTC. It is translated as CASSLSPLNEQFF.

V is TRBV5-4 and J is TRBJ2-1; TRBD2 aligns across 9 bases. CDR3 length equals 17 residues. CDR1 and CDR2 (germline): SGHNT, YYREEE (reference sequence). The V and J ends lost 0 bases and 5 bases, in that order; junction bases with no gene match: 9. The CDR3 spells CASSLAGSAGGHNEQFF. The CDR3 bases are TGTGCCAGCAGCTTGGCCGGATCAGCGGGAGGCCACAATGAGCAGTTCTTC.

This rearrangement joins TRBV15 to TRBJ1-5; 8 nucleotides match TRBD1. V lost 8 bases and J lost 4; bases outside the gene matches: 4. CDR3 size: 13 residues. In germline, CDR1 is LNHNV, CDR2 YYDKDF (reference sequence). In DNA form, the CDR3 reads TGTGCCACCGTCGGACAGGGAAATCAGCCCCAGCATTTT. Encoded protein: CATVGQGNQPQHF.

This clone showed up just once. The gene calls are TRBV19 and TRBJ1-4, with 9 bases fitting TRBD1. Germline V gene lookup returns CDR1 LNHDA and CDR2 SQIVND (reference sequence). V was clipped by 7 bases and J by 6 bases; unmatched bases: 6. This CDR3 spans 14 amino acids. The CDR3 protein is CASKPQGADEKLFF. The CDR3 nucleotides are TGTGCCAGTAAACCACAGGGGGCTGATGAAAAACTGTTTTTT.

The chain uses TRBV7-3 and TRBJ2-3; TRBD2 aligns across 9 bases. The junction had 2 bases not matched to a gene; V was cut back by 2 bases and J by 2 bases. Germline CDR1 is SGHTA and CDR2 is FQGTGA. There are 15 residues in the CDR3. The CDR3 protein is CASSLAGGVTDTQYF. The DNA of the CDR3 is TGTGCCAGCAGCTTAGCGGGGGGGGTCACAGATACGCAGTATTTT. The whole variable domain, filled in from reference TRBV7-3 and TRBJ2-3, reads GAGVSQTPSNKVTEKGKYVELRCDPISGHTALYWYRQSLGQGPEFLIYFQGTGAADDSGLPNDRFFAVRPEGSVSTLKIQRTERGDSAVYLCASSLAGGVTDTQYFGPGTRLTVL.

This chain connects TRBV5-4 to TRBJ1-6; D unclear. V was cut by 2 bases and J by 10 bases, with 19 bases left in between. Germline V gene sequence: CDR1 SGHNT, CDR2 YYREEE (reference sequence). The CDR3 has 16 residues. CDR3 sequence: CASSLDQAGLASPLHF. In nucleotides, the CDR3 is TGTGCCAGCAGCTTAGATCAGGCGGGGTTAGCATCACCCCTCCACTTT. The full variable domain, its missing parts supplied by reference TRBV5-4 and TRBJ1-6, is ETGVTQSPTHLIKTRGQQVTLRCSSQSGHNTVSWYQQALGQGPQFIFQYYREEENGRGNFPPRFSGLQFPNYSSELNVNALELDDSALYLCASSLDQAGLASPLHFGNGTRLTVT.

V usage is TRBV9 and J usage is TRBJ2-3, with D possibly being TRBD1 (6 bases). This CDR3 has 17 amino acids. Germline V gives CDR1 SGDLS, CDR2 YYNGEE. V was shortened by 2 bases and J by 2 bases, with 18 bases between the two germline ends. The CDR3 protein is CASSVGAGKQHTDTQYF. The CDR3 nucleotides are TGTGCCAGCAGCGTGGGGGCCGGGAAACAACACACAGATACGCAGTATTTT.

This chain joins TRBV2 and TRBJ2-1; 7 bases map to TRBD1. This CDR3 has 17 residues. The germline gives CDR1 SNHLY, CDR2 FYNNEI. V was clipped by 6 bases and J by 8 bases; unmatched bases: 19. The CDR3 sequence is CASSDNRDSLLRDEQFF. The CDR3 DNA sequence: TGTGCCAGCAGCGACAACCGGGACAGCTTGTTAAGGGATGAGCAGTTCTTC.

The chain has TRBV4-2 and TRBJ2-3; the match to TRBD2 covers 10 bases. This CDR3 contains 16 residues. With V trimmed by 4 bases and J by 6 bases, 10 bases remained unmatched. Germline lookup yields CDR1 LGHNA and CDR2 YNFKEQ. In DNA, the CDR3 is TGTGCCAGCAGCCGCGGGCTAGCGGGGGAGGGGGATACGCAGTATTTT. Translating it yields CASSRGLAGEGDTQYF.

This chain links TRBV6-1 with TRBJ2-7, with TRBD1 matching 7 bases. This CDR3 is 14 amino acids long. V was pared by 3 bases and J by 2 bases, with 4 bases of the junction left unmatched. From germline, CDR1 is MNHNS and CDR2 SASEGT. CDR3: CASSDTGVTYEQYF. As DNA, the CDR3 is TGTGCCAGCAGTGATACAGGGGTAACCTACGAGCAGTACTTC.

The chain is built from TRBV19 and TRBJ2-7; the match to TRBD1 covers 9 bases. Trimming at V came to 3 bases and at J to 4 bases, leaving 10 bases not matched to a gene. The CDR3 has 16 residues. CDR1 LNHDA and CDR2 SQIVND come from the germline V gene (reference sequence). The CDR3 loop is CASSMDGTGTKYEQYF. CDR3 sequence (DNA): TGTGCCAGTAGTATGGATGGGACAGGGACAAAGTACGAGCAGTACTTC. The variable domain in full, completed from reference TRBV19 and TRBJ2-7, reads DGGITQSPKYLFRKEGQNVTLSCEQNLNHDAMYWYRQDPGQGLRLIYYSQIVNDFQKGDIAEGYSVSREKKESFPLTVTSAQKNPTAFYLCASSMDGTGTKYEQYFGPGTRLTVT.

The chain uses TRBV6-4 and TRBJ2-3; no clear D gene. The CDR3 covers 14 residues. The V gene's germline CDR1 is MRHNA and CDR2 SNTAGT. Trimming stripped 4 bases from V and 0 bases from J, with 8 bases between. The CDR3 bases are TGTGCCAGCAGTGTCCAGGCGAGCACAGATACGCAGTATTTT. Protein: CASSVQASTDTQYF.

The chain combines TRBV29-1 with TRBJ2-3, with TRBD2 matching over 13 bases. There are 15 residues in the CDR3. Germline loops: CDR1 SQVTM, CDR2 ANQGSEA. The junction had 9 bases not matched to a gene; V was cut back by 7 bases and J by 5 bases. The CDR3 sequence: CSATGTSGTVDTQYF. The CDR3 region has the DNA TGCAGCGCCACCGGGACTAGCGGGACCGTAGATACGCAGTATTTT.

The rearrangement uses TRBV6-1 and TRBJ1-6; unclear D gene. The germline V and J ends were trimmed by 3 bases and 3 bases, with 9 bases remaining between them. This CDR3 spans 15 amino acids. Germline CDR1 reads MNHNS; CDR2 reads SASEGT. CDR3 sequence reads: CASSDQAYYNSPLHF. Written as DNA, the CDR3 is TGTGCCAGCAGTGACCAGGCTTACTATAATTCACCCCTCCACTTT.

J is TRBJ2-1 and V is TRBV7-2; 7 bases map to TRBD2. The CDR3 covers 14 residues. V lost 1 base to trimming and J lost 9 bases; unmatched junction nucleotides: 6. Germline V gives CDR1 SGHTA, CDR2 FQGNSA. The CDR3 spells CASSLDSGIVEQFF. Here the CDR3 DNA reads TGTGCCAGCAGCTTAGACAGCGGGATTGTTGAGCAGTTCTTC.

This chain uses TRBV5-4 with TRBJ2-1; TRBD2 matches at 9 bases. With 0 bases clipped from V and 8 bases from J, the junction kept 6 bases outside the gene matches. The CDR3 is 15 residues long. Germline CDR1 reads SGHNT; CDR2 reads YYREEE (reference sequence). The chain's CDR3 is CASSLAGGGGYEQFF. Here the CDR3 DNA reads TGTGCCAGCAGCTTGGCTGGCGGGGGGGGGTATGAGCAGTTCTTC.